Listed here is a single TCR beta chain. What this receptor recognizes is not known. No much larger clone is present one base from it, and per-base qualities are unavailable. This specimen belongs to a study of cytomegalovirus exposure and HLA in healthy donors (dated by TCRdb to 2017 to 2019). About the full investigation: An earlier analysis of 550 to 700 of the donors reported roughly 270 Gb of sequence data and approximately 110 million unique TCR beta sequences from about 180 million T cells. An earlier analysis of 587 of the donors used high-throughput TCR beta sequencing to judge whether each TCR beta V gene segment behaved as functional or pseudogenic. Roughly 300 gigabases of sequencing data and about 92 million unique TCR sequences made up an early release that covered several hundred HLA-typed donors. The study aimed to test whether signatures of past pathogen exposure could be identified by cataloging public T cell receptors. To predict cytomegalovirus infection status, the study brought together high-throughput TCR immunosequencing, statistical association of individual TCRs with disease status, and machine learning. The study used immunosequencing to profile the T cell repertoires of several hundred subjects and linked those repertoires to cytomegalovirus serostatus. Along with the approximately 670-subject first cohort, a separate validation cohort of over a hundred different subjects was used. A later analysis re-analyzed previously published TCR beta repertoires from roughly 690 donors and added high-resolution HLA genotyping to study TCR occurrence patterns. Because of strong linkage in the cohort, 5 or 6 DR-DQ haplotypes were treated as single units for association and clustering. Alongside the repertoire data, information on donor age, sex, ethnicity and CMV serostatus was compiled. Every discovery cohort repertoire had been produced on one sequencing platform. The number of typed donors differed by locus: about 620-640 for A, B, C, DRB1 and DQB1; roughly 510 for DQA1; over 600 for DPA1; and roughly 470 for DPB1. Among about 400 genotyped donors of the cohort, an average of approximately 240,000 unique TCR beta nucleotide sequences was sequenced per donor, of which about 20% were non-productive. The genetic ancestry cluster associated with self-reported Caucasian donors included 80% to 90% of the 398 genotyped donors. A later genetic analysis took genome-wide SNP genotypes for about three fifths of the roughly 700 donors and used that subset as a discovery cohort. In the later analysis, no new phenotypic data were used to find candidate immune exposures; instead, reliance was placed on TCR beta sequences and their occurrence across donors. HLA typing covered class I and class II loci at four-digit resolution.

The cohort was made up of about 610 healthy bone marrow donors. All cohort members were sampled while nominally healthy, although unrecorded immune exposures were likely present. The donor was CMV seronegative and belonged to the group of 350 to 400 seronegative cohort members. A peripheral blood sample was provided by each donor, and peripheral blood mononuclear cells were used for TCR beta sequencing. Genomic DNA was extracted from the blood cell samples with the Qiagen DNeasy Blood Extraction Kit. Deletion took 2 bases off V and 0 bases off J, with a span of 4 bases between the germline ends. From a lookup of the germline V gene, CDR1 and CDR2 are KGHSH and LQKENI. Spanning cysteine to phenylalanine, the CDR3 consists of 13 amino acids. Left in the record is the CDR3 DNA by itself, 39 bases read in frame from the first base. What the study reported, not specific to this receptor: Across donors, most TCR sequences were observed very rarely, whereas some public TCRs were present in many individuals. CMV serostatus was the only immune exposure information available for the cohort. A group of highly shared sequence variants was considered likely to be a technical artifact of the sequencing pipeline. Correlated functional status among segregating V segments might reflect linkage disequilibrium, but an unknown experimental factor could not be ruled out. In this cohort, only TCR beta chains were sequenced, and detectable features were limited by the absence of alpha or paired-chain data. In a later analysis, HLA-associated TCR beta chains were found to be more clonally expanded and to have lower generation probabilities than equally common non-associated chains. Cytomegalovirus status was reported to be diagnosed by the classifier with high specificity and sensitivity in both the original and validation cohorts. Sequencing depth was assumed to be roughly uniform across donors in the presence/absence analyses, though that assumption may not hold. Specific HLA alleles were associated with about 17,000 TCR beta sequences at a false discovery rate of 0.05 in a later analysis. Some IMGT-functional V segments, including TRBV6-2 and TRBV6-3, could not be told apart with the 87-base-pair reads, so those segments were excluded. In an earlier analysis of fewer than 700 of the donors, most TCR beta V segments appeared in productive rearrangements about 87% or about 30% of the time, broadly matching IMGT annotations. A later genetic analysis reported fewer N-insertions in productive TCRs among donors in an Asian-associated ancestry cluster than the approximately 670-donor mean. Because some donors lacked HLA typing at each locus, the association tests relied only on the typed subset. When HLA alleles, especially DR and DQ, strongly co-occurred, attributing TCR associations to individual alleles was difficult. The study gave a list of under 200 TCR beta chains associated with cytomegalovirus. A later genetic analysis associated a missense DCLRE1C variant with V-gene and J-gene trimming of TCR beta chains, and an independent cohort replicated the association. A later analysis reported that several top co-occurrence clusters appeared linked to parvovirus B19, influenza, CMV and Epstein-Barr virus. A later analysis found that TCR association rates varied across HLA loci, with DRB1 alleles showing the most associated TCRs and HLA-C alleles the fewest. In vitro tests confirmed that a few of the cytomegalovirus-associated TCR beta chains recognize cytomegalovirus antigens. According to a later analysis, most CMV-associated TCR beta chains appeared to be HLA-restricted, and the HLA associations seemed to be driven largely by CMV exposure. The authors suggested that the approach could potentially be generalized to other disease states and immunological phenotypes. A further reported finding was that TCR beta sequences accurately predicted the HLA-A and HLA-B alleles for most subjects in the first cohort. The earlier analysis of around 600 of the donors excluded 15 to 20 rarely observed V segments, including chromosome 9 orphons, because counts were too low.

The library was built by means of the immunoSEQ multiplex PCR assay. The multiplex PCR relied on a mix of 60 forward primers for TCR Vbeta segments and 13 reverse primers for TCR Jbeta segments. The CDR3 region of rearranged TCR beta genes was amplified from genomic DNA with a multiplex PCR assay. Amplified TCR beta libraries were sequenced as 87-base-pair reads on the Illumina HiSeq System. In the source study's methods: A later analysis counted about 76 million unique TCR beta chains across the 666 repertoires, and roughly 10 million of these chains were shared by at least two donors. A nearest-neighbor algorithm error-corrected the raw reads and collapsed the reads into unique sequences, merging closely related sequences to remove PCR and sequencing errors. To assign V, D and J gene segments, CDR3 sequences were aligned to IMGT reference sequences. For a sequence to be retained, a match of at least six nucleotides was required to both a V gene segment and a J gene segment. A rearrangement was called productive if the CDR3 had no stop codons and remained in frame with V and J, and every other rearrangement was called non-productive. Following IMGT convention, CDR3 was defined as the stretch from the second conserved V-encoded cysteine up to the conserved J-encoded phenylalanine. The earlier analysis of 500 to 650 of the donors excluded any sequence lacking an unambiguous match to a single V gene segment. In an earlier analysis of some 590 of the donors, V segments were called functional above 56.7% productive rearrangements and were called segregating when the between-donor standard deviation exceeded 5%. To diagnose cytomegalovirus status from the catalog of TCR beta chain sequences, a statistical classification framework was built. In a later analysis, TCR nucleotide sequences were compared against IMGT/GENE-DB human TR gene sequences so that V and J genes could be assigned. The TCRdist pipeline was used in a later analysis to assign CDR3 sequences and most-parsimonious VDJ recombination scenarios. In a later analysis, every TCR beta chain was defined by the combination of its CDR3 amino acid sequence and its V-gene family, and reads without a unique V-gene family were dropped. As a way to deal with suspected cross-contamination and a sequencing artifact, a later analysis dropped more than 500 nucleotide sequences that were highly shared and had low generation probability. In a later analysis, a clonal expansion index was calculated for each public chain from normalized within-repertoire ranks of inferred template counts. In a later analysis, generation probabilities were computed using a VDJ recombination model fitted to out-of-frame rearrangements, and the results were checked against IGoR. In a later analysis, hypergeometric tests were used to score TCR-TCR, TCR-HLA and TCR-CMV co-occurrence, with a repertoire-size bias correction applied to TCR pairs. To estimate false discovery rates, a later analysis permuted the HLA or CMV assignments 20 times. A later analysis grouped co-occurring TCRs with DBSCAN, adding TCRdist sequence similarity when clustering within HLA-allele-positive subsets. For co-occurrence clustering, repertoires with fewer than 30,000 or more than 120,000 public chains were excluded, along with five repertoires with anomalous nucleotide sharing. TCRdb limited this immuneACCESS table to in-frame rearrangements with V and J called. A share of clones is missing; checked studies link under half to unresolved V genes, and the rest is unexplained. That table furnishes V, J and clone size, whereas the DNA furnished D and trimming. The table for this sample lists 100,000 to 150,000 clones; over 70% of them were counted only once. The ten most abundant clones make up more than 3% of the sample.

The sequence joins TRBV18 to TRBJ2-5; too little of a D gene remains to name it. The material sequenced was PBMCs. The TCR was taken from a woman between 50 and 59 years old in good health and CMV-seronegative. The bases are TGTGCCAGCTCACCAAACAACCAAGAGACCCAGTACTTC. It translates to CASSPNNQETQYF.